This T cell receptor (beta chain) was obtained from a study of human T cells and chemical hapten exposure. Turning to the study itself: Mainly, slight library volume differences in the pool made TCR yields vary.

Time point reported: healthy volunteer bleed at 2 weeks. Total RNA came from unfractionated whole blood. Findings and limits, study-wide: After DPC sensitization, TCRs above 1 in 1000 frequency showed no change.

Trimming removed 7 bases from V and 8 bases from J, with 11 bases in between. The CDR3 consists of 10 residues. Germline V gene data show CDR1 as DFQATT and CDR2 as SNEGSKA (reference sequence). This clonotype occurred many times. Its antigen is not identified. Unique molecular identifiers were attached to individual cDNA molecules within the library. Authors' methods: Per sample, the median was 95,638 TCRs, with values from roughly 23,000 to 640,000. TCRdb reprocessed the RACE reads with MiXCR, giving one entry per CDR3 protein. These V and J calls originate from TCRdb's pipeline instead of the authors' own analysis. The sample has approximately 97,000 distinct CDR3 sequences, over 8% seen once; the top ten hold 2.9%.

The sequence came from a female donor in good health. Some clones in this sample may be carry-over from other donors' samples. V is TRBV20-1 and J is TRBJ1-2; D might be TRBD1 (5 bases). Material for sequencing was whole blood. The chain's CDR3 is CSGRQLGYTF. The CDR3 DNA follows: TGCAGTGGAAGACAGTTAGGCTACACCTTC.